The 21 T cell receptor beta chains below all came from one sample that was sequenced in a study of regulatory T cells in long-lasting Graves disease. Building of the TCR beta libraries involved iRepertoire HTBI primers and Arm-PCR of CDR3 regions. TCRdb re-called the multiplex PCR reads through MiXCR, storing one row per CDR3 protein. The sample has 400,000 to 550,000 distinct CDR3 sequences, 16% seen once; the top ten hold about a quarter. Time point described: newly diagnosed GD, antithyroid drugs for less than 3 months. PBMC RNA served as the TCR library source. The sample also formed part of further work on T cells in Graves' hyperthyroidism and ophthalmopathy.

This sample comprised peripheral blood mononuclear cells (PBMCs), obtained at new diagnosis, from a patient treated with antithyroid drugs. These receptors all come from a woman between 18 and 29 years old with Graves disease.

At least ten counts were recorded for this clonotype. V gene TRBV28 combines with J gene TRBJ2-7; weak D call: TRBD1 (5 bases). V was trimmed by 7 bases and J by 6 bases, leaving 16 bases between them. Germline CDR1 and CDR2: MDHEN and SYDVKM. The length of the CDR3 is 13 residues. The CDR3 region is CASTPGRAIEQYF. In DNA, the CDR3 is TGTGCCAGCACCCCAGGCAGGGCAATCGAGCAGTACTTC.

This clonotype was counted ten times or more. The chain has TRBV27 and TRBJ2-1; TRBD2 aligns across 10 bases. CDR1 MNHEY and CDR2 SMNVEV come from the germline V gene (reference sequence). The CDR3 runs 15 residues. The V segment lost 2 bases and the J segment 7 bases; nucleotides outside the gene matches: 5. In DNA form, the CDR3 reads TGTGCCAGCAGTTTAATAGCGGGAGGTGAGAATGAGCAGTTCTTC. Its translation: CASSLIAGGENEQFF.

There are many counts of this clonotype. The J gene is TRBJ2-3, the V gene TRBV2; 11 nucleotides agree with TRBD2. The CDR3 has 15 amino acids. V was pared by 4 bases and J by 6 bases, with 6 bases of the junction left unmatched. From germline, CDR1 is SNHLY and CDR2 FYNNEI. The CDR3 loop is CASSATSGRYDTQYF. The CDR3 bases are TGTGCCAGCAGTGCTACTAGCGGGAGATACGATACGCAGTATTTT. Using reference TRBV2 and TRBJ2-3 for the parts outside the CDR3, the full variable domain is EPEVTQTPSHQVTQMGQEVILRCVPISNHLYFYWYRQILGQKVEFLVSFYNNEISEKSEIFDDQFSVERPDGSNFTLKIRSTKLEDSAMYFCASSATSGRYDTQYFGPGTRLTVL.

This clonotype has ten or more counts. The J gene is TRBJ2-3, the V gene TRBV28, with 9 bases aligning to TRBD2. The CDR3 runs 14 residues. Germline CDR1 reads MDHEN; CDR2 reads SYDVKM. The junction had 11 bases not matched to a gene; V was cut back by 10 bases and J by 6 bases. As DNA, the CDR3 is TGTGCCACCAAGACTAGCGGCGCGATGGATACGCAGTATTTT. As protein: CATKTSGAMDTQYF.

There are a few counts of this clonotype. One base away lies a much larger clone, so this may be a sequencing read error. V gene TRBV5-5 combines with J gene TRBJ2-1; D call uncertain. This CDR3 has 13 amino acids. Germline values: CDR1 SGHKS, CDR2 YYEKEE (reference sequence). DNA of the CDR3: TGTGCCAACAGCTTAGAGACCCTCAATGAGCAGTTCTTC. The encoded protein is CANSLETLNEQFF. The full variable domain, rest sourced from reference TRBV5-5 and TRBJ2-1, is DAGVTQSPTHLIKTRGQQVTLRCSPISGHKSVSWYQQVLGQGPQFIFQYYEKEERGRGNFPDRFSARQFPNYSSELNVNALLLGDSALYLCANSLETLNEQFFGPGTRLTVL.

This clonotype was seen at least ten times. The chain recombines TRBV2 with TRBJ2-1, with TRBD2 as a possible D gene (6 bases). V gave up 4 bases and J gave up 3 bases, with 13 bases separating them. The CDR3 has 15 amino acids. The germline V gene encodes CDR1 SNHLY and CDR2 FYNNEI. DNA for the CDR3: TGTGCCAGCAGTGTGCGGGGCTCCGACTACAATGAGCAGTTCTTC. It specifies CASSVRGSDYNEQFF.

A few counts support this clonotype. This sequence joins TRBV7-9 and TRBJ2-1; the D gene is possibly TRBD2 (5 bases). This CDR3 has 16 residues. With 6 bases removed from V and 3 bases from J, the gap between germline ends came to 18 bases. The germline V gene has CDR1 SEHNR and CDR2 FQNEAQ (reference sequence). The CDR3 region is CASRELSGKYYNEQFF. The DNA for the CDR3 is TGTGCCAGCAGGGAACTAAGCGGTAAATACTACAATGAGCAGTTCTTC.

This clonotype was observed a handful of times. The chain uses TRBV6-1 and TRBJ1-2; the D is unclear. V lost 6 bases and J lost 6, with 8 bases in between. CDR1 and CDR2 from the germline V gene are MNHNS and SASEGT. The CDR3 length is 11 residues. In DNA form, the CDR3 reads TGTGCCAGCAGCAATGTAGATGGCTACACCTTC. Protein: CASSNVDGYTF.

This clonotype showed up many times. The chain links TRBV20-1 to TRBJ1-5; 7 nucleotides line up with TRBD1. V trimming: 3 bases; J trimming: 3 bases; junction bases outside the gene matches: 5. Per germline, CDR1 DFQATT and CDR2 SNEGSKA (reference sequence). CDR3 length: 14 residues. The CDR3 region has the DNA TGCAGTGCTAGGCAGGGGGGAAACAATCAGCCCCAGCATTTT. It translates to CSARQGGNNQPQHF.

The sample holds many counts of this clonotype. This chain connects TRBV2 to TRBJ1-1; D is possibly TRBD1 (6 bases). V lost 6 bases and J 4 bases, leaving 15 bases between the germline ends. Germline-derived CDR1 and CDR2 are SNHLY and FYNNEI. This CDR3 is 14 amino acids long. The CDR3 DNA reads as TGTGCCAGCAGACTAAAGGGGGGGCTCACTGAAGCTTTCTTT. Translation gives CASRLKGGLTEAFF.

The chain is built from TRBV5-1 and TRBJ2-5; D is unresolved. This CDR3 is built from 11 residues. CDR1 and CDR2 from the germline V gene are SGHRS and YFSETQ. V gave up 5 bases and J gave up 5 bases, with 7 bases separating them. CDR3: CASRGSETQYF. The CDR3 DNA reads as TGCGCCAGCAGGGGGTCGGAGACCCAGTACTTC.

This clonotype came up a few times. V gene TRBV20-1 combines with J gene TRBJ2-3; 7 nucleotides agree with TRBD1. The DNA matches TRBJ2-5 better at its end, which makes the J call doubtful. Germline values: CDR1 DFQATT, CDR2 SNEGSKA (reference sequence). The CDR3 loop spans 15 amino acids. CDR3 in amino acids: CSAYGDSETGETQYF. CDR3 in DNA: TGCAGTGCTTACGGGGACAGTGAGACCGGGGAGACCCAGTACTTC.

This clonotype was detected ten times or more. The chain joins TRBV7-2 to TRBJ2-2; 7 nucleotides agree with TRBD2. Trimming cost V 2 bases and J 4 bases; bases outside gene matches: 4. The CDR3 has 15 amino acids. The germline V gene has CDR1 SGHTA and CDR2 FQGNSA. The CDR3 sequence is CASSLSGGRTGELFF. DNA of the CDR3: TGTGCCAGCAGCTTATCGGGAGGACGCACCGGGGAGCTGTTTTTT.

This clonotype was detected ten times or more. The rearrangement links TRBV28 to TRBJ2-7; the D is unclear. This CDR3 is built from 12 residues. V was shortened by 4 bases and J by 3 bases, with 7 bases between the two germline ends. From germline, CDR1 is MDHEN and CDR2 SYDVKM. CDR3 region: CASSSFNYEQYF. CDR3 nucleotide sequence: TGTGCCAGCAGTTCTTTTAACTACGAGCAGTACTTC.

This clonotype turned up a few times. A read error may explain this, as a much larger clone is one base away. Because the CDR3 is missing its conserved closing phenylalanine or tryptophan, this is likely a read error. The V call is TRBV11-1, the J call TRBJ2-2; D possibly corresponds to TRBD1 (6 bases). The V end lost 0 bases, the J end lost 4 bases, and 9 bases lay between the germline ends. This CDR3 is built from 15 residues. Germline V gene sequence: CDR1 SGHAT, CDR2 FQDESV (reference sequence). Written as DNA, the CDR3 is TGTGCCAGCAGCTTAGCCACAGGGACCACCGGGGAGCTGTTTCTT. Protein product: CASSLATGTTGELFL.

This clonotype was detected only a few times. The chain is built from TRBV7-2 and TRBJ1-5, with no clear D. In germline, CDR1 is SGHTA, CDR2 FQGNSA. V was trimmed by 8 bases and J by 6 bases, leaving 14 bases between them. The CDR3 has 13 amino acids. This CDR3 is CASSEDPSQPQHF. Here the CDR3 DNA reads TGTGCCAGCTCTGAGGACCCGAGTCAGCCCCAGCATTTT.

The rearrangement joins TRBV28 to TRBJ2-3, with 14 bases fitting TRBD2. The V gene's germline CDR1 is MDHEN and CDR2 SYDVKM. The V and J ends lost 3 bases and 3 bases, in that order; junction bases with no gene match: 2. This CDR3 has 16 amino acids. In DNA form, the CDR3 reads TGTGCCAGCAGTTTCGGGACTAGCGGGAGTACAGATACGCAGTATTTT. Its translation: CASSFGTSGSTDTQYF.

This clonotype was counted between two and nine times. The CDR3 sequence is CASRASGAEKLFF. DNA of the CDR3: TGTGCCAGCCGTGCTTCGGGGGCTGAAAAACTGTTTTTT. The V call is TRBV6-1, the J call TRBJ1-4; TRBD1 is a possible D gene (6 bases). The germline CDR1 and CDR2 sequences are MNHNS and SASEGT. Trimming cost V 8 bases and J 7 bases, with 14 bases left between them. CDR3 length: 13 amino acids.

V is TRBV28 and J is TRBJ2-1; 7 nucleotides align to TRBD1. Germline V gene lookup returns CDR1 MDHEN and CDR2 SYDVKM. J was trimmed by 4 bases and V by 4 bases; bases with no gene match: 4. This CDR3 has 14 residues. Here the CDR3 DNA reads TGTGCCAGCAGTTCGGGACAGCCTTACAATGAGCAGTTCTTC. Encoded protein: CASSSGQPYNEQFF.

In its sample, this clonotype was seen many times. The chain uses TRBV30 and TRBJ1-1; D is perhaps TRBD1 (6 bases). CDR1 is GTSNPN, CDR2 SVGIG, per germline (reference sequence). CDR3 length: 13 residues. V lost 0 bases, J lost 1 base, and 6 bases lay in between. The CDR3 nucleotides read TGTGCCTGGAGTGTACAGGGGAACACTGAAGCTTTCTTT. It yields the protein CAWSVQGNTEAFF.

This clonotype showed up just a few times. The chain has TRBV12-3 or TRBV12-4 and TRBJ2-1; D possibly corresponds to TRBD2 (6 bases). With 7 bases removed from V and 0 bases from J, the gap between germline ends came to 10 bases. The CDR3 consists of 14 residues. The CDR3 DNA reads TGTGCCAGCACACGGGGGAGCTCCTACAATGAGCAGTTCTTC. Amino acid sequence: CASTRGSSYNEQFF.